This entry lists 12 T cell receptor beta chains sequenced from one sample in a study of OX40 agonist ivuxolimab in advanced cancers. Here immunoSEQ multiplex PCR was the method, and the copy in TCRdb shows in-frame clones only, minus some. There are fewer than 100,000 clones in the sample; around 89% occur only once, and 9% to 10% lies in the top ten. This specimen was CD4+ or CD8+ T cells sorted from blood, taken in a trial of the OX40 agonist ivuxolimab. The receptors were sampled from an adult with an advanced solid tumor such as melanoma, head and neck, liver or kidney cancer.

The chain is built from TRBV2 and TRBJ1-1; 9 bases map to TRBD1. Germline V CDR1 and CDR2: SNHLY, FYNNEI. This CDR3 is built from 13 residues. Losses at the gene ends were 7 bases for V and 6 bases for J; bases not matched to a gene: 6. The CDR3 loop reads CASITGGGSEAFF. As DNA, the CDR3 is TGTGCCAGCATTACAGGGGGCGGCTCTGAAGCTTTCTTT. Complete variable domain (other parts from reference TRBV2 and TRBJ1-1): EPEVTQTPSHQVTQMGQEVILRCVPISNHLYFYWYRQILGQKVEFLVSFYNNEISEKSEIFDDQFSVERPDGSNFTLKIRSTKLEDSAMYFCASITGGGSEAFFGQGTRLTVV.

The chain uses TRBV6-4 and TRBJ2-3; D is ambiguous. CDR3 length: 14 amino acids. The V gene's germline CDR1 is MRHNA and CDR2 SNTAGT. The ends were cut back, 3 bases at V and 2 bases at J, with 9 bases in the middle. The CDR3 DNA is TGTGCCAGCAGTGAACACAGACTCACAGATACGCAGTATTTT. Protein sequence: CASSEHRLTDTQYF.

The genes are TRBV21-1 and TRBJ2-3; TRBD2 was called by the table and not checked on the DNA. TRBV21-1 is an annotated pseudogene. This CDR3 region has 15 residues. The DNA for the CDR3 is TGTGCCAGCAGCAAACTATGTTTGGGCACAGATACGCAGTATTTT. Amino acid sequence: CASSKLCLGTDTQYF.

The V and J genes are TRBV6-1 and TRBJ1-3; D gene unclear. V shed 2 bases and J shed 1 base, with 15 bases lying between them. CDR1 is MNHNS and CDR2 is SASEGT in the germline V gene. The length of the CDR3 is 17 residues. This CDR3 is CASSEIPSRLSGNTIYF. The CDR3 nucleotides are TGTGCCAGCAGTGAAATTCCCAGTCGTTTGTCTGGAAACACCATATATTTT.

The chain recombines TRBV6-5 with TRBJ2-7, with D possibly being TRBD2 (6 bases). Germline lookup yields CDR1 MNHEY and CDR2 SVGAGI. The ends were cut back, 0 bases at V and 6 bases at J, with 9 bases in the middle. CDR3 length equals 13 residues. CDR3 sequence (DNA): TGTGCCAGCAGTTACTCAAGCGGGCGCGAGCAGTACTTC. Protein product: CASSYSSGREQYF.

In its sample, this clone was seen once. This chain links TRBV9 with TRBJ1-2; D remains ambiguous. Trimming took off 5 bases at V and 8 bases at J, with 19 bases between the two ends. The CDR3 sequence is 14 residues long. The germline V gene encodes CDR1 SGDLS and CDR2 YYNGEE. CDR3 protein: CASRRGPAAEGYTF. The CDR3 coding sequence is TGTGCCAGCAGGCGAGGACCCGCGGCGGAGGGCTACACCTTC. Together with reference TRBV9 and TRBJ1-2, the CDR3 gives the full variable domain: DSGVTQTPKHLITATGQRVTLRCSPRSGDLSVYWYQQSLDQGLQFLIQYYNGEERAKGNILERFSAQQFPDLHSELNLSSLELGDSALYFCASRRGPAAEGYTFGSGTRLTVV.

The gene calls are TRBV4-1 and TRBJ2-5, with D hard to call. V dropped 0 bases and J dropped 7 bases, with 15 bases sitting between them. Germline CDR1 and CDR2: MGHRA and YSYEKL. The CDR3 runs to 15 residues. The CDR3 bases are TGCGCCAGCAGCCAAGAAAACGCTCTGGCCGGGACCCAGTACTTC. It translates to CASSQENALAGTQYF.

This clone appeared once. The chain uses TRBV11-1 and TRBJ1-2; no definite D call. This CDR3 contains 12 residues. V was trimmed by 4 bases and J by 2 bases, leaving 5 bases between them. Germline V lookup: CDR1 SGHAT, CDR2 FQDESV (reference sequence). CDR3 sequence reads: CASSWNNYGYTF. The CDR3 DNA reads as TGTGCCAGCAGCTGGAACAACTATGGCTACACCTTC.

This chain connects TRBV5-1 to TRBJ2-3; 7 bases are a match to TRBD1. The V segment lost 4 bases and the J segment 3 bases; nucleotides outside the gene matches: 8. CDR3 size: 15 residues. CDR1 and CDR2 from the germline V gene are SGHRS and YFSETQ. CDR3 DNA sequence: TGCGCCAGCAGCATAGGGGGCGGTCGTACAGATACGCAGTATTTT. Translating gives CASSIGGGRTDTQYF.

J is TRBJ2-7 and V is TRBV7-3; a possible D gene is TRBD2 (5 bases). The CDR3 totals 13 residues. Trimming pared 5 bases from V and 12 bases from J, leaving 20 bases between. Germline V lookup: CDR1 SGHTA, CDR2 FQGTGA. In DNA form, the CDR3 reads TGTGCCAGCAGCGCCCGACTACTTGAACCGGTGTACTTC. This codes for CASSARLLEPVYF.

J is TRBJ2-5 and V is TRBV4-1; 7 bases fit TRBD2. Unmatched junction bases numbered 9, after V lost 2 bases and J lost 6 bases. Germline V gene data show CDR1 as MGHRA and CDR2 as YSYEKL. This CDR3 spans 15 amino acids. The CDR3 protein is CASSQSGLERKTQYF. CDR3 sequence (DNA): TGCGCCAGCAGCCAATCCGGACTAGAGAGGAAGACCCAGTACTTC.

The CDR3 DNA sequence: TGTGCCAGCAGTGAAGGGACTAGCGGGTTCACAGATACGCAGTATTTT. This gives the protein CASSEGTSGFTDTQYF. This chain links TRBV2 with TRBJ2-3; 11 nucleotides match TRBD2. Germline CDR1 SNHLY, CDR2 FYNNEI. The V and J ends lost 1 base and 2 bases, in that order; junction bases with no gene match: 2. The CDR3 runs to 16 residues.